This T cell receptor beta chain was profiled in a study of T cell changes during pregnancy in multiple sclerosis. The CDR3 contains 15 residues. The germline V gene encodes CDR1 SGHRS and CDR2 YFSETQ. Losses at the gene ends were 6 bases for V and 2 bases for J; bases not matched to a gene: 6. TCRdb's copy holds only in-frame clones and misses some; the assay was immunoSEQ multiplex PCR. The sample yields tens of thousands of clones, 91% seen once. J is TRBJ2-1 and V is TRBV5-1; 9 bases line up with TRBD1. This TCR came from a female donor with multiple sclerosis, enrolled in a pregnancy study. This specimen was peripheral blood, taken before pregnancy. The CDR3 is CASTSGQGAYNEQFF. CDR3 nucleotide sequence: TGCGCCAGCACCTCGGGACAGGGCGCCTACAATGAGCAGTTCTTC.